This T cell receptor (beta chain) was documented in a study of cytomegalovirus exposure and HLA in healthy donors. The primer mix had 60 Vbeta and 13 Jbeta primers. The repertoire was sequenced with immunoSEQ multiplex PCR; TCRdb's copy has only in-frame clones and lacks some. Of approximately 73,000 clones listed, 65% to 85% are singletons. Study observations and caveats: Some highly shared sequence variants likely arose as a pipeline artifact. Productive rates of about 87% or about 30% were seen for most TCR beta V segments in an earlier analysis.

Remarks on this clone: Its antigen is currently unknown.

This TCR was sampled from a man aged 70 or older in good health and CMV-seronegative. Sequenced input: PBMCs.

The CDR3 loop is CASSINWGENQPQHF. As DNA, the CDR3 is TGTGCCAGCAGTATTAATTGGGGAGAAAATCAGCCCCAGCATTTT. The chain combines TRBV6-1 with TRBJ1-5; D is ambiguous. V was cut by 5 bases and J by 4 bases, with 15 bases left in between. CDR1 MNHNS and CDR2 SASEGT come from the germline V gene. The CDR3 consists of 15 residues.